These 32 T cell receptor beta chains came from one sample sequenced in a study of beta chain features in type 1 diabetes. Expressed TCRB transcripts were sequenced because the entire RNA isolate underwent reverse transcription. Only in-frame clones appear in the TCRdb table, and some are missing; sequencing was by immunoSEQ multiplex PCR. The repertoire has 150,000 to 160,000 clones, 11% of them found once; the top ten carry approximately 2%. Sequencing was carried out using central memory CD4+ T cells from blood. Receptors originate from a man between 18 and 29 years old in good health.

V gene TRBV7-2 combines with J gene TRBJ2-1, with 7 bases aligning to TRBD2. The length of the CDR3 is 15 residues. CDR1 is SGHTA and CDR2 is FQGNSA in the germline V gene. The V segment lost 2 bases and the J segment 7 bases; nucleotides outside the gene matches: 8. The DNA of the CDR3 is TGTGCCAGCAGCTTAACCGGGGAGGGTAGGAATGAGCAGTTCTTC. It codes for CASSLTGEGRNEQFF. The full variable domain, with the rest looked up from reference TRBV7-2 and TRBJ2-1, is GAGVSQSPSNKVTEKGKDVELRCDPISGHTALYWYRQSLGQGLEFLIYFQGNSAPDKSGLPSDRFSAERTGGSVSTLTIQRTQQEDSAVYLCASSLTGEGRNEQFFGPGTRLTVL.

This clone was counted a few times. The chain carries TRBV7-2 and TRBJ2-5; D may be TRBD1 or TRBD2 (6 bases each). The length of the CDR3 is 14 residues. Trimming cost V 2 bases and J 5 bases, with 12 bases left between them. CDR1 is SGHTA, CDR2 FQGNSA, per germline. The CDR3 spells CASSLKRGVETQYF. The CDR3 DNA reads TGTGCCAGCAGCTTAAAAAGGGGGGTGGAGACCCAGTACTTC.

The chain has TRBV4-1 and TRBJ2-3; D is ambiguous. With 0 bases removed from V and 5 bases from J, the gap between germline ends came to 15 bases. The CDR3 contains 16 residues. Germline loops: CDR1 MGHRA, CDR2 YSYEKL. CDR3 bases: TGCGCCAGCAGCCAAGATGCCCTTGGAGAACGAGATACGCAGTATTTT. This encodes CASSQDALGERDTQYF.

This clone was picked up a small number of times. The chain recombines TRBV28 with TRBJ1-2; no clear D gene. Trimming pared 2 bases from V and 5 bases from J, leaving 6 bases between. Per germline, CDR1 MDHEN and CDR2 SYDVKM. The CDR3 is 12 amino acids. CDR3 protein: CASSLRSYGYTF. The CDR3 DNA is TGTGCCAGCAGTTTAAGGTCGTATGGCTACACCTTC.

This clone turned up a few times. CDR3 loop: CASSFWVSYEQYF. The CDR3 DNA reads TGTGCCAGCAGTTTTTGGGTATCGTACGAGCAGTACTTC. V usage is TRBV28 and J usage is TRBJ2-7, with D unresolved. V dropped 3 bases and J dropped 4 bases, with 10 bases sitting between them. The V gene's germline CDR1 is MDHEN and CDR2 SYDVKM. The CDR3 runs to 13 residues. The complete variable domain, with remaining parts taken from reference TRBV28 and TRBJ2-7, reads DVKVTQSSRYLVKRTGEKVFLECVQDMDHENMFWYRQDPGLGLRLIYFSYDVKMKEKGDIPEGYSVSREKKERFSLILESASTNQTSMYLCASSFWVSYEQYFGPGTRLTVT.

The chain uses TRBV7-2 and TRBJ2-3, with 10 positions matching TRBD2. CDR1 and CDR2 from the germline V gene are SGHTA and FQGNSA. With V trimmed by 1 base and J by 4 bases, 2 bases remained unmatched. The CDR3 covers 15 residues. The DNA of the CDR3 is TGTGCCAGCAGCTTAGAGGGGACTAGCGCAGATACGCAGTATTTT. Amino acids: CASSLEGTSADTQYF. The variable domain in full, with the rest retrieved from reference TRBV7-2 and TRBJ2-3, is GAGVSQSPSNKVTEKGKDVELRCDPISGHTALYWYRQSLGQGLEFLIYFQGNSAPDKSGLPSDRFSAERTGGSVSTLTIQRTQQEDSAVYLCASSLEGTSADTQYFGPGTRLTVL.

As to this clone: The junction shows a germline mismatch at one end, possibly a read error. The genes are TRBV14 and TRBJ1-1; possible D gene TRBD1, 5 bases. The CDR3 loop spans 19 amino acids. The germline CDR1 and CDR2 sequences are SGHDN and FVKESK. Written as DNA, the CDR3 is TGTGCCAGCAGCCAAGAGGCGAGGGGTGGGTATACGAAAAACACTGCAGCTTTCTTT. It yields the protein CASSQEARGGYTKNTAAFF.

Here the CDR3 reads CASSVDQGYEQYF. The CDR3 DNA follows: TGTGCCAGCAGCGTAGACCAGGGTTACGAGCAGTACTTC. The chain carries TRBV9 and TRBJ2-7; TRBD1 is a possible D gene (5 bases). From germline, CDR1 is SGDLS and CDR2 YYNGEE. Deletions cut 0 bases from V and 4 bases from J, with 8 bases between. The CDR3 sequence is 13 residues long.

The CDR3 region has the DNA TGTGCCAGTAGGACCAGACAGGGATCAGAAAAGCAGTACTTC. This gives the protein CASRTRQGSEKQYF. The genes are TRBV19 and TRBJ2-7, with 7 bases lining up with TRBD1. With V trimmed by 6 bases and J by 8 bases, 13 bases remained unmatched. The CDR3 runs to 14 residues. Germline values: CDR1 LNHDA, CDR2 SQIVND (reference sequence). The full variable domain, with the rest looked up from reference TRBV19 and TRBJ2-7, is DGGITQSPKYLFRKEGQNVTLSCEQNLNHDAMYWYRQDPGQGLRLIYYSQIVNDFQKGDIAEGYSVSREKKESFPLTVTSAQKNPTAFYLCASRTRQGSEKQYFGPGTRLTVT.

This clone was detected a few times. The V and J genes are TRBV9 and TRBJ2-2; D remains unclear. There are 16 residues in the CDR3. Trimming removed 2 bases from V and 0 bases from J, with 11 bases in between. Germline lookup yields CDR1 SGDLS and CDR2 YYNGEE. CDR3 bases: TGTGCCAGCAGCGTTCGACGGACCCCGAACACCGGGGAGCTGTTTTTT. As protein: CASSVRRTPNTGELFF.

The chain uses TRBV28 and TRBJ2-5; tentatively, D is TRBD2 (6 bases). CDR3 length: 14 residues. Between the trimmed V and J ends, which lost 2 bases and 5 bases, there was a span of 12 bases. Germline loops: CDR1 MDHEN, CDR2 SYDVKM. The CDR3 nucleotides read TGTGCCAGCAGTTTACCCTCGGAGGGTGAGACCCAGTACTTC. Protein sequence: CASSLPSEGETQYF.

This clone was seen only a few times. The rearrangement uses TRBV10-3 and TRBJ2-7; 8 nucleotides align to TRBD2. This CDR3 contains 17 residues. Germline V gene data show CDR1 as ENHRY and CDR2 as SYGVKD. Trimming removed 1 base from V and 4 bases from J; junction bases left unmatched: 12. Here the CDR3 reads CAISELLLAEGNYEQYF. CDR3 DNA sequence: TGTGCCATCAGTGAGTTACTACTAGCGGAAGGGAATTACGAGCAGTACTTC.

The chain couples TRBV7-3 to TRBJ2-2, with TRBD1 matching over 10 bases. Germline trimming cut 2 bases from V and 6 bases from J; bases unmatched to any gene: 9. Germline V gene data show CDR1 as SGHTA and CDR2 as FQGTGA. The CDR3 runs to 17 residues. The CDR3 DNA sequence: TGTGCCAGCAGCTTACGTCCCGACAGGGGGCGTTCCGGGGAGCTGTTTTTT. Encoded protein: CASSLRPDRGRSGELFF.

V usage is TRBV30 and J usage is TRBJ2-1, with D hard to call. The CDR3 loop spans 13 amino acids. The germline CDR1 and CDR2 sequences are GTSNPN and SVGIG (reference sequence). The V gene lost 3 bases and the J gene lost 0 bases, with 6 bases spanning the gap. As DNA, the CDR3 is TGTGCCTGGAGGGCCTTCTCCTACAATGAGCAGTTCTTC. Protein: CAWRAFSYNEQFF.

The chain couples TRBV7-9 to TRBJ2-5; D unresolved. V dropped 1 base and J dropped 0 bases, with 9 bases sitting between them. Germline CDR1 and CDR2: SEHNR and FQNEAQ (reference sequence). The CDR3 contains 15 residues. For the CDR3, the DNA is TGTGCCAGCAGCTTAGTAGTCCGCAACCAAGAGACCCAGTACTTC. Its protein is CASSLVVRNQETQYF.

V usage is TRBV5-6 and J usage is TRBJ1-2; TRBD1 aligns across 7 bases. This CDR3 is built from 15 residues. The trim removed 4 bases at V and 2 bases at J, leaving 8 bases unmatched. Germline V gives CDR1 SGHDT, CDR2 YYEEEE. DNA for the CDR3: TGTGCCAGCAGCGCCCAGACAGGGTCGAACTATGGCTACACCTTC. The encoded protein is CASSAQTGSNYGYTF. Full variable domain (outside the CDR3, taken from reference TRBV5-6 and TRBJ1-2): DAGVTQSPTHLIKTRGQQVTLRCSPKSGHDTVSWYQQALGQGPQFIFQYYEEEERQRGNFPDRFSGHQFPNYSSELNVNALLLGDSALYLCASSAQTGSNYGYTFGSGTRLTVV.

J is TRBJ1-6 and V is TRBV7-9; TRBD1 agrees at 7 bases. The germline V gene has CDR1 SEHNR and CDR2 FQNEAQ (reference sequence). The V and J ends lost 2 bases and 8 bases, in that order; junction bases with no gene match: 9. The CDR3 is 16 residues long. CDR3 loop: CASSLHSAGGDSPLHF. The CDR3 DNA reads TGTGCCAGCAGCTTACATTCGGCAGGGGGGGATTCACCCCTCCACTTT.

The chain is built from TRBV7-2 and TRBJ2-5; 8 positions agree with TRBD1. J gave up 2 bases and V 5 bases, and 10 bases lay outside the gene matches. The CDR3 has 16 residues. Germline V CDR1 and CDR2: SGHTA, FQGNSA. The CDR3 sequence is CASSISFGQGQETQYF. CDR3 bases: TGTGCCAGCAGCATTTCCTTTGGACAGGGTCAAGAGACCCAGTACTTC.

The DNA of the CDR3 is TGTGCCAGCAGCTCGGGACTAGCGGGGTCCTACGAGCAGTACTTC. Translated, it gives CASSSGLAGSYEQYF. The V gene is TRBV7-6, the J gene TRBJ2-7, with 13 bases matching TRBD2. The CDR3 spans 15 residues. After removal of 4 bases from V and 1 base from J, the junction contained 1 base not matched to a gene. CDR1 is SGHVS and CDR2 is FNYEAQ in the germline V gene.

This clone has more than one count but fewer than ten. The chain combines TRBV6-6 with TRBJ2-7, with a tentative D call TRBD2 (6 bases). V shed 10 bases and J shed 6 bases, with 19 bases lying between them. The CDR3 consists of 13 residues. The germline gives CDR1 MNHNY, CDR2 SVGAGI (reference sequence). The CDR3 sequence: CATTVRVGGEQYF. The CDR3 coding sequence is TGTGCCACCACAGTTAGGGTCGGGGGCGAGCAGTACTTC.

This clone has only a few counts. This chain links TRBV11-2 with TRBJ2-3; 8 bases line up with TRBD2. V shed 3 bases, J shed 2 bases, and the junction held 4 bases outside the gene matches. Germline CDR1 reads SGHAT; CDR2 reads FQNNGV. This CDR3 is 15 amino acids long. The CDR3 bases are TGTGCCAGCAGCTTGGTAGCGGGAATCACAGATACGCAGTATTTT. As protein: CASSLVAGITDTQYF.

The J gene is TRBJ2-6, the V gene TRBV7-9; D might be TRBD1 (5 bases). Trimming removed 0 bases from V and 3 bases from J, with 9 bases in between. The germline gives CDR1 SEHNR, CDR2 FQNEAQ (reference sequence). The CDR3 sequence is 16 residues long. The chain's CDR3 is CASSLAAGNGANVLTF. Here the CDR3 DNA reads TGTGCCAGCAGCTTAGCGGCAGGGAATGGGGCCAACGTCCTGACTTTC.

Written as DNA, the CDR3 is TGTGCCAGCAGCCCCCGGACTAGCGGGGGGTATAGCACAGATACGCAGTATTTT. It encodes CASSPRTSGGYSTDTQYF. The chain joins TRBV9 to TRBJ2-3; TRBD2 matches 14 bases. Trimming at V came to 4 bases and at J to 0 bases, leaving 7 bases not matched to a gene. The CDR3 contains 18 residues. Germline CDR1 reads SGDLS; CDR2 reads YYNGEE.

This clone was recorded many times. The chain joins TRBV7-9 to TRBJ2-1, with D perhaps matching TRBD2 (6 bases). The germline V and J ends were trimmed by 5 bases and 10 bases, with 24 bases remaining between them. The CDR3 extends over 16 amino acids. The germline V gene has CDR1 SEHNR and CDR2 FQNEAQ (reference sequence). The CDR3 sequence is CASSQGSGQGREEQFF. The CDR3 DNA sequence: TGTGCCAGCAGCCAAGGGAGCGGGCAGGGACGCGAGGAGCAGTTCTTC.

Note on this clone: This likely came from a read error, as a far larger clone is one base away. Within the sample, other DNA sequences also encode this same CDR3. The V call is TRBV28, the J call TRBJ2-5, with D unresolved. The CDR3 consists of 10 residues. CDR1 is MDHEN and CDR2 is SYDVKM in the germline V gene. V dropped 4 bases and J dropped 5 bases, with 2 bases sitting between them. In DNA form, the CDR3 reads TGTGCCAGCAGTTCTGAGACCCAGTACTTC. Translating gives CASSSETQYF.

Many counts were recorded for this clone. V gene TRBV30 combines with J gene TRBJ1-3; 8 bases align to TRBD1. J was trimmed by 2 bases and V by 3 bases; bases with no gene match: 3. Germline CDR1 and CDR2: GTSNPN and SVGIG (reference sequence). This CDR3 comprises 14 residues. CDR3 residues: CAWRARGPGNTIYF. The CDR3 coding sequence is TGTGCCTGGAGGGCCAGGGGGCCTGGAAACACCATATATTTT.

The chain carries TRBV7-2 and TRBJ2-5; D is ambiguous. The germline V gene has CDR1 SGHTA and CDR2 FQGNSA. Trimming stripped 5 bases from V and 3 bases from J, with 10 bases between. The CDR3 has 13 residues. The CDR3 here is CASSVTQKETQYF. The CDR3 nucleotides are TGTGCCAGCAGCGTCACCCAAAAAGAGACCCAGTACTTC.

The rearrangement uses TRBV9 and TRBJ1-1, with a weak D call TRBD1 (5 bases). This CDR3 is 14 amino acids long. V shed 0 bases and J shed 0 bases, with 6 bases lying between them. In germline, CDR1 is SGDLS, CDR2 YYNGEE. The CDR3 DNA reads as TGTGCCAGCAGCGTAGACAGGTTGAACACTGAAGCTTTCTTT. Protein: CASSVDRLNTEAFF. Drawing the rest from reference TRBV9 and TRBJ1-1, the complete variable domain is DSGVTQTPKHLITATGQRVTLRCSPRSGDLSVYWYQQSLDQGLQFLIQYYNGEERAKGNILERFSAQQFPDLHSELNLSSLELGDSALYFCASSVDRLNTEAFFGQGTRLTVV.

The sample holds a few counts of this clone. The chain has TRBV7-2 and TRBJ2-1; the match to TRBD1 covers 8 bases. This CDR3 is 17 amino acids long. V shed 5 bases and J 4 bases; nucleotides not matched to a gene: 13. Germline values: CDR1 SGHTA, CDR2 FQGNSA. Here the CDR3 DNA reads TGTGCCAGCAGCCCCCGGACAGGGTTTAGTGGGTACAATGAGCAGTTCTTC. It translates to CASSPRTGFSGYNEQFF. Full variable domain (outside the CDR3, taken from reference TRBV7-2 and TRBJ2-1): GAGVSQSPSNKVTEKGKDVELRCDPISGHTALYWYRQSLGQGLEFLIYFQGNSAPDKSGLPSDRFSAERTGGSVSTLTIQRTQQEDSAVYLCASSPRTGFSGYNEQFFGPGTRLTVL.

V and J are TRBV2 and TRBJ1-2; 8 bases map to TRBD1. The CDR3 has 12 residues. Germline assignment: CDR1 SNHLY and CDR2 FYNNEI. The V and J ends lost 8 bases and 4 bases, in that order; junction bases with no gene match: 3. The CDR3 region has the DNA TGTGCCAGCGACAGGGGTTTCTATGGCTACACCTTC. Encoded protein: CASDRGFYGYTF. Complete variable domain (other parts from reference TRBV2 and TRBJ1-2): EPEVTQTPSHQVTQMGQEVILRCVPISNHLYFYWYRQILGQKVEFLVSFYNNEISEKSEIFDDQFSVERPDGSNFTLKIRSTKLEDSAMYFCASDRGFYGYTFGSGTRLTVV.

This clone was detected only a few times. V gene TRBV29-1 combines with J gene TRBJ2-2; 9 bases align to TRBD2. The CDR3 runs 13 residues. The ends lost 7 bases at V and 6 bases at J; junction bases unmatched: 6. Germline CDR1 and CDR2: SQVTM and ANQGSEA. The CDR3 coding sequence is TGCAGCGCCCATAGCGGGAGTGCCGGGGAGCTGTTTTTT. Protein product: CSAHSGSAGELFF.

This clone was seen a few times. This chain connects TRBV5-1 to TRBJ2-3; D gene uncertain. V shed 1 base and J shed 2 bases, with 17 bases lying between them. The CDR3 spans 17 residues. Germline loops: CDR1 SGHRS, CDR2 YFSETQ. As DNA, the CDR3 is TGCGCCAGCAGCTTGCAGGCGACCGCCAAAAACACAGATACGCAGTATTTT. This gives the protein CASSLQATAKNTDTQYF.